This entry lists 5 T cell receptor beta chains sequenced from one sample in a study of T cell responses to AZD1222 COVID-19 vaccine (dated by TCRdb to the early 2020s). Receptor libraries were prepared by the immunoSEQ multiplex PCR assay. The table comes from immuneACCESS by way of TCRdb, which keeps in-frame sequences with V and J called. Part of the clones is missing from these tables; in studies checked, under half for an unresolved V gene and the rest for unknown reasons. The sample yields tens of thousands of clones; approximately 83% were counted once. Around 20% of the sample goes to the ten largest clones. This specimen's time point label, interpreted: baseline before first vaccination. The specimen comprised peripheral blood, sampled on day 0 of AZD1222 vaccination. These receptors were taken from an adult in good health.

V usage is TRBV9 and J usage is TRBJ1-3, with 9 bases lining up with TRBD1. Germline V CDR1 and CDR2: SGDLS, YYNGEE. This CDR3 comprises 14 residues. V trimming: 6 bases; J trimming: 2 bases; junction bases outside the gene matches: 3. CDR3 protein: CASTTGGPGNTIYF. The CDR3 DNA is TGTGCCAGCACCACAGGGGGCCCTGGAAACACCATATATTTT.

This clone came up a few times. The CDR3 sequence: CASGGRLAKNIQYF. CDR3 in DNA: TGTGCCAGCGGGGGCCGACTAGCCAAAAACATTCAGTACTTC. The chain recombines TRBV7-9 with TRBJ2-4; D is perhaps TRBD1 (6 bases). V was pared by 8 bases and J by 0 bases, with 11 bases between. This CDR3 has 14 residues. Germline CDR1 reads SEHNR; CDR2 reads FQNEAQ (reference sequence).

The chain recombines TRBV28 with TRBJ2-7; D gene unclear. V gave up 2 bases and J gave up 6 bases, with 8 bases separating them. The CDR3 loop spans 12 amino acids. Germline V gives CDR1 MDHEN, CDR2 SYDVKM. Here the CDR3 reads CASSLLLGEQYF. DNA of the CDR3: TGTGCCAGCAGTTTACTCCTTGGCGAGCAGTACTTC.

CDR3 sequence reads: CASSSGPHQETQYF. The CDR3 nucleotides are TGCGCCAGCAGCTCGGGACCGCACCAAGAGACCCAGTACTTC. The V and J genes are TRBV5-1 and TRBJ2-5; D possibly matches TRBD1 or TRBD2 (5 bases each). Germline V gene sequence: CDR1 SGHRS, CDR2 YFSETQ. The CDR3 is made up of 14 amino acids. The V end was cut by 3 bases, the J end by 0 bases, with 9 bases between. Filled out from reference TRBV5-1 and TRBJ2-5, the complete variable domain reads KAGVTQTPRYLIKTRGQQVTLSCSPISGHRSVSWYQQTPGQGLQFLFEYFSETQRNKGNFPGRFSGRQFSNSRSEMNVSTLELGDSALYLCASSSGPHQETQYFGPGTRLLVL.

This rearrangement joins TRBV6-6 to TRBJ2-7; 11 bases agree with TRBD1. V dropped 7 bases and J dropped 4; count of bases not matched to a gene: 6. This CDR3 region has 14 residues. The germline CDR1 and CDR2 sequences are MNHNY and SVGAGI (reference sequence). CDR3 protein: CASIGQGAWYEQYF. The CDR3 DNA reads TGTGCCAGCATTGGACAGGGGGCATGGTACGAGCAGTACTTC.